These T cell receptor beta chains were read from a single sample in a study of technical replicates of blood from a few donors. Some clones are missing from TCRdb's copy, which holds only in-frame ones; the method was immunoSEQ multiplex PCR. The sample lists 70,000 to 95,000 clones, approximately 96% occurring once. Material: T cells isolated from PBMCs. The receptors here all came from a human donor in good health. Each CDR3 is given with its conserved first and last residue. The D gene is left open where the match is weak. Clone size is stated in some rows and not others, as once, few, many or a class when expanded.

j_call,clone_size,d_call,v_call,cdr3_nt,cdr3_aa
TRBJ2-1,once,.,TRBV5-1,TGCGCCAGCACCCTCTTAGATGAGCAGTTCTTC,CASTLLDEQFF
TRBJ1-1,.,TRBD1,TRBV28,TGTGCCAGCAGTGACCCAGGGGGCCACACTGAAGCTTTCTTT,CASSDPGGHTEAFF
TRBJ1-2,.,.,TRBV10-3,TGTGCCATCAGTTCCGACACAGATCCCTATGGCTACACCTTC,CAISSDTDPYGYTF
TRBJ1-2,.,TRBD1,TRBV5-1,TGCGCCAGCAGCGAAAGACAGGGGTCCTATGGCTACACCTTC,CASSERQGSYGYTF
TRBJ2-1,.,.,TRBV7-9,TGTGCCAGCAGCAAGACTAGTCCGCCATACAATGAGCAGTTCTTC,CASSKTSPPYNEQFF
TRBJ2-7,.,.,TRBV27,TGTGCCAGCAGTCCCACCGGGACACCGTTCGAGCAGTACTTC,CASSPTGTPFEQYF
TRBJ1-5,.,.,TRBV2,TGTGCCAGCACCGAAGCAGGAGGTAATCAGCCCCAGCATTTT,CASTEAGGNQPQHF
TRBJ1-5,.,.,TRBV7-8,TGTGCCAGCAGCTTAGAGGCCCAGGCAGGGATTAGCAATCAGCCCCAGCATTTT,CASSLEAQAGISNQPQHF
TRBJ1-2,.,.,TRBV29-1,TGCAGCGTGCCCGGGAGCACCTATGGCTACACCTTC,CSVPGSTYGYTF
TRBJ1-1,.,.,TRBV29-1,TGCAGCGTTGAAGATTTTGAACGGGACACTGAAGCTTTCTTT,CSVEDFERDTEAFF
TRBJ2-1,.,.,TRBV4-3,TGCGCCAGCAGCCCCGGGTGGAGCTCCTACAATGAGCAGTTCTTC,CASSPGWSSYNEQFF